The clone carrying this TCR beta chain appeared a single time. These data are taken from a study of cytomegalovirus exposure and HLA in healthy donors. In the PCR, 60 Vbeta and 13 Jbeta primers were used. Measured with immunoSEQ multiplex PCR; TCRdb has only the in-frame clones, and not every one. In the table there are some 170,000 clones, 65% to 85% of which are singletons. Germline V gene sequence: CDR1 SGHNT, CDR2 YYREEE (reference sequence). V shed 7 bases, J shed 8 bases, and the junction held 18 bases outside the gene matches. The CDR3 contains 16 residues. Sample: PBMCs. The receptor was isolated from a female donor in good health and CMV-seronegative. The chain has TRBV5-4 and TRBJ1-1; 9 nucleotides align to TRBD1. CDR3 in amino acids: CASAIQTYPGTGEAFF. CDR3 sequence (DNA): TGTGCCAGCGCTATACAAACTTACCCCGGGACAGGGGAAGCTTTCTTT.